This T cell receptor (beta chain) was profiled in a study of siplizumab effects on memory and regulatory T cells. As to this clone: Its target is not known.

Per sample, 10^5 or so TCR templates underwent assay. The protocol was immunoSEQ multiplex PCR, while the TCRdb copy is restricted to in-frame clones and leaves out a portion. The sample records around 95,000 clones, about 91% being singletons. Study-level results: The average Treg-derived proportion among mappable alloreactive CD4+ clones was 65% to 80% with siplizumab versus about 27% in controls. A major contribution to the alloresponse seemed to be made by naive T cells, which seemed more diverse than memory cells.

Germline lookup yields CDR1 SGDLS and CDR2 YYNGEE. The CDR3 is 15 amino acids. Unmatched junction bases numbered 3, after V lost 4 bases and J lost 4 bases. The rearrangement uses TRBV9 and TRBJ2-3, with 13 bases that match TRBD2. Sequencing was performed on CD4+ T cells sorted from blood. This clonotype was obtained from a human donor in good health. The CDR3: CASSSGLAGADTQYF. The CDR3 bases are TGTGCCAGCAGCTCCGGACTAGCGGGGGCAGATACGCAGTATTTT.